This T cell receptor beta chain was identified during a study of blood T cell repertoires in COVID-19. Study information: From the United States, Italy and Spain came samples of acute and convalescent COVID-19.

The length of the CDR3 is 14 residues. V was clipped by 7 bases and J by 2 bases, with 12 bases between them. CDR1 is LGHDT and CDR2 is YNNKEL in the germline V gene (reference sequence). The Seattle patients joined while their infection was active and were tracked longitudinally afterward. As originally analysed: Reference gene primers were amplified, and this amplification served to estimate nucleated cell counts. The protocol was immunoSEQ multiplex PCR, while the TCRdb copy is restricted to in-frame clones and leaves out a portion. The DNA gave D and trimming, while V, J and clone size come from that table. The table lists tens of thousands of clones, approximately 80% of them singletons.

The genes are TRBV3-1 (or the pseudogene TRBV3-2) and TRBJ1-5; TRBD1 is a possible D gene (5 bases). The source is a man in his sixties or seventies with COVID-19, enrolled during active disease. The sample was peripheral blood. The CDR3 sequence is CASTLGAGNQPQHF. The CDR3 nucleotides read TGTGCCAGCACCTTAGGGGCCGGCAATCAGCCCCAGCATTTT.